This TCR beta chain was identified during a study of blood T cell repertoires in COVID-19. Looking at the study overall: Specimens from acute and convalescent COVID-19 originated in the United States, Italy and Spain. PBMCs, B-cell-depleted T cells, or T cells were the source of the cDNA or gDNA that made up the material.

With 4 bases removed from V and 12 bases from J, the gap between germline ends came to 16 bases. The CDR3 is 12 amino acids. From germline, CDR1 is SEHNR and CDR2 FQNEAQ (reference sequence). In the source study's methods: The authors estimated nucleated cell counts from reference gene primer amplification. Sequencing was performed with immunoSEQ multiplex PCR; in TCRdb, only in-frame clones are kept and a portion is missing. V, J and clone size are those of that table, while D and trimming were read from the DNA. The data show about 300,000 clones, about 85% seen once. Material for sequencing was peripheral blood. The rearrangement links TRBV7-9 to TRBJ2-7; D may be TRBD1 (5 bases). The receptor comes from a man aged 18 to 35 with active or convalescent COVID-19. The DNA of the CDR3 is TGTGCCAGCAGCTCGTTAGGACATTTTTGGTACTTC. Protein: CASSSLGHFWYF.